This T cell receptor (beta chain) was captured in a study of T cells after yellow fever vaccination. The ends were cut back, 11 bases at V and 2 bases at J, with 12 bases in the middle. Germline V lookup: CDR1 MDHEN, CDR2 SYDVKM. The CDR3 has 12 amino acids. Each CDR3 protein is one row after TCRdb ran MiXCR on the 5' RACE reads. Of around 400,000 distinct CDR3 sequences in the sample, more than 9% are singletons; the top ten hold roughly 18%. The material was PBMCs, obtained on the day of the first yellow fever vaccination. The TCR was taken from a man in his late teens or twenties who received the YFV17D yellow fever vaccine. V and J are TRBV28 and TRBJ1-2, with a weak D call TRBD1 (6 bases). DNA for the CDR3: TGTGCCGGGGGGGGCCGAAACTATGGCTACACCTTC. It encodes CAGGGRNYGYTF.